This T cell receptor beta chain was recorded in a study of beta chain features in type 1 diabetes. Study-level results: The study found fewer insertions and more deletions at VDJ junctions in type 1 diabetes patients. Sequencing the cDNA could make cells with high TCR expression show up more than they should.

Losses at the gene ends were 4 bases for V and 2 bases for J; bases not matched to a gene: 11. Per germline, CDR1 SGHRS and CDR2 YFSETQ. CDR3 length: 16 amino acids. A note on this clone: What it binds is not known.

Expressed TCRB transcripts were sequenced because the isolated RNA had all been reverse transcribed beforehand. The table came from immunoSEQ multiplex PCR; TCRdb's copy has only in-frame clones and leaves some out. In the table there are tens of thousands of clones, 25% to 35% of which are singletons. The sample was stem cell memory CD4+ T cells from blood. This receptor was identified in a woman between 18 and 29 years old in good health. V and J are TRBV5-1 and TRBJ2-7; TRBD2 aligns across 8 bases. CDR3 sequence reads: CASSGGGSGGPYEQYF. CDR3 sequence (DNA): TGCGCCAGCAGCGGCGGTGGGAGCGGGGGACCCTACGAGCAGTACTTC.